Listed below are T cell receptor beta chains from one sample, sequenced in a study of long-term antiretroviral therapy in people with HIV. Assay used: immunoSEQ multiplex PCR; TCRdb lists only in-frame clones, some missing. The data hold tens of thousands of clones, with 80% to 90% observed a single time. This specimen was unsorted PBMCs, taken about 4.5 years after starting antiretroviral therapy. The source of these receptors is a man younger than 45 with HIV. CDR3s include the opening cysteine and the closing phenylalanine or tryptophan. The D gene is left open where the match is weak. Not all rows give a size; the values are once, few, many and, for expanded clones, a class.

TRBJ1-5,TRBD1,TRBV19,.,CASSIPTGRGQPQHF,TGTGCCAGTAGTATACCGACAGGGCGGGGACAGCCCCAGCATTTT
TRBJ1-5,.,TRBV5-4,few,CASSSGGDGQPQHF,TGTGCCAGCAGTTCGGGTGGGGATGGTCAGCCCCAGCATTTT
TRBJ1-1,.,TRBV19,.,CASSYGTLTEAFF,TGTGCCAGTAGCTACGGGACACTCACTGAAGCTTTCTTT
TRBJ1-2,.,TRBV7-2,.,CASSPLGRVDYGYTF,TGTGCCAGCAGCCCTCTAGGACGGGTGGATTATGGCTACACCTTC
TRBJ2-7,TRBD1,TRBV19,.,CASSGTGSYEQYF,TGTGCCAGTAGCGGGACAGGGAGTTACGAGCAGTACTTC
TRBJ2-2,.,TRBV4-2,.,CASSQGRSVGELFF,TGTGCCAGCAGCCAAGGGAGGAGTGTCGGGGAGCTGTTTTTT
TRBJ2-1,TRBD2,TRBV19,.,CASSIPRNLAGDNNEQFF,TGTGCCAGTAGTATCCCGAGAAATCTAGCGGGCGATAACAATGAGCAGTTCTTC
TRBJ1-3,.,TRBV2,.,CASSRGYGNTIYF,TGTGCCAGCAGTAGGGGATACGGAAACACCATATATTTT
TRBJ1-1,.,TRBV18,.,CASSPQSEAFF,TGTGCCAGCTCACCACAGTCTGAAGCTTTCTTT
TRBJ2-2,.,TRBV7-9,.,CASSLVGGELFF,TGTGCCAGCAGCTTAGTGGGCGGGGAGCTGTTTTTT
TRBJ2-7,.,TRBV14,.,CASSPDPGRSYEQYF,TGTGCCAGCAGCCCCGATCCAGGGCGTTCCTACGAGCAGTACTTC
TRBJ2-1,TRBD2,TRBV4-1,.,CASSHPGVGSGDPRNEQFF,TGCGCCAGCAGCCATCCCGGGGTGGGTAGCGGGGACCCCCGCAATGAGCAGTTCTTC
TRBJ2-5,.,TRBV28,.,CASSFVETQYF,TGTGCCAGCAGTTTCGTAGAGACCCAGTACTTC
TRBJ1-2,.,TRBV7-3,.,CASSLTANYGYTF,TGTGCCAGCAGCTTGACAGCAAACTATGGCTACACCTTC
TRBJ2-5,.,TRBV9,.,CASSVEGTGRPETQYF,TGTGCCAGCAGCGTAGAAGGAACGGGACGACCAGAGACCCAGTACTTC
TRBJ2-2,.,TRBV7-2,.,CASSPLGDTGELFF,TGTGCCAGCAGCCCCCTGGGCGACACCGGGGAGCTGTTTTTT
TRBJ1-2,.,TRBV7-2,.,CASSPRGNYGYTF,TGTGCCAGCAGTCCCAGGGGAAACTATGGCTACACCTTC
TRBJ1-2,.,TRBV7-9,.,CASSLRRGMYGYTF,TGTGCCAGCAGCTTAAGGAGGGGGATGTATGGCTACACCTTC
TRBJ2-1,.,TRBV25-1,.,CASSEQGISRNEQFF,TGTGCCAGCAGTGAACAAGGTATTAGTCGTAATGAGCAGTTCTTC
TRBJ1-5,.,TRBV10-3,.,CAISRSESNQPQHF,TGTGCCATCAGTCGGTCAGAAAGCAATCAGCCCCAGCATTTT
TRBJ2-5,.,TRBV7-9,.,CASSSIAGRETQYF,TGTGCCAGCAGTTCTATAGCCGGGCGAGAGACCCAGTACTTC
TRBJ1-5,TRBD1,TRBV4-2,.,CASSDRVNQPQHF,TGTGCCAGCAGCGACAGGGTGAATCAGCCCCAGCATTTT
TRBJ2-5,.,TRBV5-4,.,CASSTEETQYF,TGTGCCAGCAGCACCGAAGAGACCCAGTACTTC
TRBJ2-7,TRBD1,TRBV6-5,.,CASSPDRVYEQYF,TGTGCCAGCAGTCCGGACAGGGTGTACGAGCAGTACTTC
TRBJ1-2,.,TRBV7-2,.,CASSSSYGYTF,TGTGCCAGCAGCTCATCCTATGGCTACACCTTC
TRBJ1-2,.,TRBV2,.,CASGLGREYREGEGYTF,TGTGCCAGCGGTCTCGGCAGGGAATACCGGGAGGGGGAGGGCTACACCTTC
TRBJ2-3,.,TRBV5-4,.,CASSFEGTTDTQYF,TGTGCCAGCAGCTTCGAGGGTACCACAGATACGCAGTATTTT
TRBJ1-1,.,TRBV29-1,.,CSVKYSLTEAFF,TGCAGCGTTAAATACAGCCTCACTGAAGCTTTCTTT
TRBJ2-7,.,TRBV11-3,.,CASSFGAGPYEQYF,TGTGCCAGCAGCTTTGGGGCAGGGCCTTACGAGCAGTACTTC
TRBJ1-1,.,TRBV5-1,.,CASSLLTGPNTEAFF,TGCGCCAGCAGCTTGTTAACGGGACCGAACACTGAAGCTTTCTTT
TRBJ2-5,.,TRBV9,.,CASSVGGGAGETQYF,TGTGCCAGCAGCGTAGGTGGGGGGGCCGGGGAGACCCAGTACTTC
TRBJ2-1,TRBD2,TRBV7-8,.,CASSLVAGVYNEQFF,TGTGCCAGCAGCTTAGTAGCGGGGGTCTACAATGAGCAGTTCTTC
TRBJ2-2,.,TRBV2,once,CASSVSKVTEKFASTGELFF,TGTGCCAGCAGTGTATCGAAGGTGACAGAAAAATTTGCGAGCACCGGGGAGCTGTTTTTT
TRBJ2-7,TRBD2,TRBV29-1,.,CSVEDRAGARYEQYF,TGCAGCGTTGAAGATCGAGCGGGGGCCCGATACGAGCAGTACTTC
TRBJ1-1,.,TRBV7-9,.,CASSPRGEKAFF,TGTGCCAGCAGCCCCCGGGGCGAAAAAGCTTTCTTT
TRBJ1-3,.,TRBV10-3,once,CAISQDISGNTIYF,TGTGCCATCAGTCAAGATATCTCTGGAAACACCATATATTTT
TRBJ2-7,.,TRBV5-5,.,CASSLTGTPGSYEQYF,TGTGCCAGCAGCTTAACCGGGACACCCGGGAGCTACGAGCAGTACTTC
TRBJ1-2,TRBD1,TRBV5-4,.,CASSLLGTGFGYTF,TGTGCCAGCAGCTTGCTTGGGACAGGGTTTGGCTACACCTTC
TRBJ2-6,TRBD1,TRBV9,.,CASSVARGQRSGANVLTF,TGTGCCAGCAGCGTAGCTAGGGGACAGCGCTCTGGGGCCAACGTCCTGACTTTC
TRBJ1-2,.,TRBV25-1,.,CASSEGREPPNYGYTF,TGTGCCAGCAGTGAAGGCAGGGAACCACCTAACTATGGCTACACCTTC
TRBJ1-1,.,TRBV11-2,.,CASSLTANTEAFF,TGTGCCAGCAGCTTAACGGCTAACACTGAAGCTTTCTTT